This T cell receptor (beta chain) was found in a study of T cell responses to AZD1222 COVID-19 vaccine. In the case of this clone: Its antigen is not identified.

Assay: immunoSEQ multiplex PCR; the TCRdb copy retains only in-frame clones and omits some. The sample lists 85,000 or so clones; roughly 84% were seen once. Study observations and caveats: Baseline serostatus was positive in only a handful of AZD1222 recipients. CD4 TCRs covered the whole spike, strongest at regions 160-218 and 743-854. Possibly, clonal diversity was underestimated; donors were largely white British and included more females.

V was shortened by 0 bases and J by 0 bases, with 14 bases between the two germline ends. The CDR3 runs to 17 residues. From germline, CDR1 is MGHRA and CDR2 YSYEKL. Samples with a second dose at about 4 or about 12 weeks were pooled together. The chain links TRBV4-1 to TRBJ1-2, with a weak D call TRBD1 (5 bases). The sequence came from an adult who received the AZD1222 COVID-19 vaccine. Sequencing used peripheral blood, obtained 28 days after the second AZD1222 dose. The CDR3 DNA sequence: TGCGCCAGCAGCCAAGAAGGGCAGGGTGAGGCTAACTATGGCTACACCTTC. Translating it yields CASSQEGQGEANYGYTF.